This record concerns one TCR beta chain sequence. What it binds is not known. The data are from a study of T cell responses to AZD1222 COVID-19 vaccine. The germline V and J ends were trimmed by 4 bases and 4 bases, with 8 bases remaining between them. CDR3 size: 13 residues. Doses given second, at about 4 or about 12 weeks, were pooled. Sequenced by immunoSEQ multiplex PCR; TCRdb stores in-frame clones only, minus some. The sample yields 130,000 to 150,000 clones, roughly nine tenths seen once. Study-level results: Donor demographics were predominantly white British with a female majority; clonal diversity may be underestimated.

This rearrangement joins TRBV12-3 or TRBV12-4 to TRBJ1-5; D is ambiguous. The origin of this receptor is an adult who received the AZD1222 COVID-19 vaccine. Sample: peripheral blood, taken 28 days after the second AZD1222 dose. The CDR3 DNA sequence: TGTGCCAGCAGTTCAAGAGAAAATCAGCCCCAGCATTTT. Translation: CASSSRENQPQHF.